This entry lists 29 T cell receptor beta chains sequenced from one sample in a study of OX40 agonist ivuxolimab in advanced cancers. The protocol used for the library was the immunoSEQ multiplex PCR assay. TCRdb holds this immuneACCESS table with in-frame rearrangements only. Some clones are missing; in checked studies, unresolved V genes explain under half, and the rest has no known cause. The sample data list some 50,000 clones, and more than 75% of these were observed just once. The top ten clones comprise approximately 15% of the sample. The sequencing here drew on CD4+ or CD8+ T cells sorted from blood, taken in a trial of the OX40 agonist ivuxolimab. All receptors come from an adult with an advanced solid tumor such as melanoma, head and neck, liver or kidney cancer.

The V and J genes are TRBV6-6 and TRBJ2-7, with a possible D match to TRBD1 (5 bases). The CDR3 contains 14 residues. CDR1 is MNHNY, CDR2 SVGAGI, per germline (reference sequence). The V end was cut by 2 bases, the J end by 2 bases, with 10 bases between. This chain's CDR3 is CASSYGQGPYEQYF. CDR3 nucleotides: TGTGCCAGCAGTTACGGGCAGGGCCCCTACGAGCAGTACTTC.

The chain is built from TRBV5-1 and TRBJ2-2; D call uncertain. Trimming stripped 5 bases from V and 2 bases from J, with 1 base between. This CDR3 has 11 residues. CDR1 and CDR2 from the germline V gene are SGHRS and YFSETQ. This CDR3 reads CASRNTGELFF. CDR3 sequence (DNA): TGCGCCAGCAGAAACACCGGGGAGCTGTTTTTT.

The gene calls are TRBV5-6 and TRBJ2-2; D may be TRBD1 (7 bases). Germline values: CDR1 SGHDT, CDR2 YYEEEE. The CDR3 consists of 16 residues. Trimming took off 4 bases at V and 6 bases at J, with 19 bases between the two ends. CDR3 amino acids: CASSLRDSLVSGELFF. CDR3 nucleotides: TGTGCCAGCAGCCTGCGGGACAGCCTTGTGTCCGGGGAGCTGTTTTTT.

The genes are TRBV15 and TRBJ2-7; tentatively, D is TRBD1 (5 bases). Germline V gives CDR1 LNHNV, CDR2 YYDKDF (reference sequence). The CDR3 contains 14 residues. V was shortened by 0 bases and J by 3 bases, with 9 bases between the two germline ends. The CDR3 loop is CATSRDRGSYEQYF. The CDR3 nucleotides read TGTGCCACCAGCAGAGATAGGGGCAGCTACGAGCAGTACTTC.

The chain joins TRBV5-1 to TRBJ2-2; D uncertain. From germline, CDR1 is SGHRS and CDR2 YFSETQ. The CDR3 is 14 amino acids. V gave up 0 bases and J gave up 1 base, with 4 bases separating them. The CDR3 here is CASSLDGNTGELFF. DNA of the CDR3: TGCGCCAGCAGCTTGGATGGGAACACCGGGGAGCTGTTTTTT.

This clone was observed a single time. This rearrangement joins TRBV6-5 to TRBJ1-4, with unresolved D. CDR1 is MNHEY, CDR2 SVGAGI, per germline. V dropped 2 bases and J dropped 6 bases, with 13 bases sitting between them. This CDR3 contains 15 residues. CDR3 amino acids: CASSYIRKRHEKLFF. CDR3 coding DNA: TGTGCCAGCAGTTACATCAGGAAAAGACATGAAAAACTGTTTTTT.

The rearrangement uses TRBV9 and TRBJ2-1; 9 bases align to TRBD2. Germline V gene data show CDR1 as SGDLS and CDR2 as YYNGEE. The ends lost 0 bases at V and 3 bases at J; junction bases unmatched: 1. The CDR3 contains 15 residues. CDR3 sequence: CASSVVSGSYNEQFF. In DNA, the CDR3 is TGTGCCAGCAGCGTAGTTAGCGGGAGCTACAATGAGCAGTTCTTC.

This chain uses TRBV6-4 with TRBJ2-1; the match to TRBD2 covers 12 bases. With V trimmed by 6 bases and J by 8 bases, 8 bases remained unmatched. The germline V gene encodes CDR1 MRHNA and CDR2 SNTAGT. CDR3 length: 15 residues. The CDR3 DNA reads TGTGCCAGCAGAGACCTAGCGGGAGGGCGGGATGAGCAGTTCTTC. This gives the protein CASRDLAGGRDEQFF.

The DNA of the CDR3 is TGTGCCAGCAGCTTAACAGGACCGAACACTGAAGCTTTCTTT. Translated, it gives CASSLTGPNTEAFF. V is TRBV11-2 and J is TRBJ1-1; D may be TRBD1 (5 bases). The germline gives CDR1 SGHAT, CDR2 FQNNGV. The CDR3 sequence is 14 residues long. The V end was cut by 2 bases, the J end by 1 base, with 8 bases between. The full variable domain, with the rest looked up from reference TRBV11-2 and TRBJ1-1, is EAGVAQSPRYKIIEKRQSVAFWCNPISGHATLYWYQQILGQGPKLLIQFQNNGVVDDSQLPKDRFSAERLKGVDSTLKIQPAKLEDSAVYLCASSLTGPNTEAFFGQGTRLTVV.

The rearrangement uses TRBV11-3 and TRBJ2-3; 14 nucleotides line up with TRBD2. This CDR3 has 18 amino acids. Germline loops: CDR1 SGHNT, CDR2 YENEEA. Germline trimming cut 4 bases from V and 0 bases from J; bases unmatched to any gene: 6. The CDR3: CASSSTSGRAWSTDTQYF. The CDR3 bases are TGTGCCAGCAGCTCGACTAGCGGGAGGGCCTGGAGCACAGATACGCAGTATTTT.

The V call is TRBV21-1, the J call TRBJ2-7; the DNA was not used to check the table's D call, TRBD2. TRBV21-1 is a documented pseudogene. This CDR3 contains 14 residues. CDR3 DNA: TGCGCATCCCGGGGAGACGGGAATACGTACGAGCAGTACTTC. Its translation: CASRGDGNTYEQYF.

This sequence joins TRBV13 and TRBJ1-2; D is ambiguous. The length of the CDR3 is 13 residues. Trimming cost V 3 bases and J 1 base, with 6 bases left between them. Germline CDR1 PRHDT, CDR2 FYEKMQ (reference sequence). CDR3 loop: CASSLGSNYGYTF. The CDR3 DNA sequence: TGTGCCAGCAGCTTGGGCAGTAACTATGGCTACACCTTC.

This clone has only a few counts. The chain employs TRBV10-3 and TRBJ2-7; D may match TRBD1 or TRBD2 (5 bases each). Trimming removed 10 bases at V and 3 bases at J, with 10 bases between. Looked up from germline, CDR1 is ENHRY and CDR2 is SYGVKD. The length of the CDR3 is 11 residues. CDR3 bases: TGTGCCACCGGGGACGGCTACGAGCAGTACTTC. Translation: CATGDGYEQYF.

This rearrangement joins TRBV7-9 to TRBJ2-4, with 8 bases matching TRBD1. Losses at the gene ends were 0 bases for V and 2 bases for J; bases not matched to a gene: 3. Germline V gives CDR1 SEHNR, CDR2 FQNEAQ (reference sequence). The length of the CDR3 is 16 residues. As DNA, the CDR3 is TGTGCCAGCAGCTTAGCGGGGACAGGAACCAAAAACATTCAGTACTTC. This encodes CASSLAGTGTKNIQYF.

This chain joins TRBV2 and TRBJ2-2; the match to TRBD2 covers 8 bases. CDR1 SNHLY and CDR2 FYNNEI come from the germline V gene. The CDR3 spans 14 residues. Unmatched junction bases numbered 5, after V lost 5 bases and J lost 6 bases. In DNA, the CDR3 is TGTGCCAGCAGTAGGACTAGCAGATCCGGGGAGCTGTTTTTT. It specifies CASSRTSRSGELFF.

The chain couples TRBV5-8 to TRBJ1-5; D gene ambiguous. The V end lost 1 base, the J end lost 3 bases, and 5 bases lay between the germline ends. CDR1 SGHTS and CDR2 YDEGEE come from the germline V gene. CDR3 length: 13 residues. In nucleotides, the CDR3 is TGTGCCAGCAGCTTGTTCTCCAATCAGCCCCAGCATTTT. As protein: CASSLFSNQPQHF.

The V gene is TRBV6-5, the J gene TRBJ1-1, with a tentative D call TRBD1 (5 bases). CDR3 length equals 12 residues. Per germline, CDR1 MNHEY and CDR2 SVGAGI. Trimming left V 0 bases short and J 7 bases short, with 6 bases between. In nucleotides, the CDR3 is TGTGCCAGCAGTTACTCGGGGCTTGAAGCTTTCTTT. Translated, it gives CASSYSGLEAFF.

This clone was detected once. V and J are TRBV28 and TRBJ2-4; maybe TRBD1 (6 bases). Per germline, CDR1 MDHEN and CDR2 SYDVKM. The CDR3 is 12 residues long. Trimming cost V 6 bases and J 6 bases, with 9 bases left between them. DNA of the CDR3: TGTGCCAGCAGACAAGGGGGAAACATTCAGTACTTC. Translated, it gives CASRQGGNIQYF.

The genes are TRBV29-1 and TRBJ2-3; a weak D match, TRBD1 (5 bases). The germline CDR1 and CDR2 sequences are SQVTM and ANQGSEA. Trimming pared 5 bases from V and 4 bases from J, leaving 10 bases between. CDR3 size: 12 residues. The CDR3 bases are TGCAGCGTTCGAAGGGGCGCAGATACGCAGTATTTT. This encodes CSVRRGADTQYF.

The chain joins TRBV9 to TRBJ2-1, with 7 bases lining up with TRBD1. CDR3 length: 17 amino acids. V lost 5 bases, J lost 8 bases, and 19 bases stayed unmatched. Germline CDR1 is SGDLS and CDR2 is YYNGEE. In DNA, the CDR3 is TGTGCCAGCAGTGTTAAGGGAGCAGGGGGAATTTTAGATGAGCAGTTCTTC. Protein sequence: CASSVKGAGGILDEQFF.

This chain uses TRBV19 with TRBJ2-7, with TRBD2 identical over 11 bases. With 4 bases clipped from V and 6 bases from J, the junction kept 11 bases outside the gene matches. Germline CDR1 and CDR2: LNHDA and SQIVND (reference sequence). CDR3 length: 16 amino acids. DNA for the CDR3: TGTGCCAGTAGTAGGCTAGCGGGAGGCGTAGTCCGCGAGCAGTACTTC. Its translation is CASSRLAGGVVREQYF. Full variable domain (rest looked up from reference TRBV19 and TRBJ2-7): DGGITQSPKYLFRKEGQNVTLSCEQNLNHDAMYWYRQDPGQGLRLIYYSQIVNDFQKGDIAEGYSVSREKKESFPLTVTSAQKNPTAFYLCASSRLAGGVVREQYFGPGTRLTVT.

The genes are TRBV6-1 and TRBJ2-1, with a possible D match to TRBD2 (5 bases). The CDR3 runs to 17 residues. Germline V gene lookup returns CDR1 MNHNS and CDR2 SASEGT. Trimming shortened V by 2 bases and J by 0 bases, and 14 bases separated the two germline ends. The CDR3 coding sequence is TGTGCCAGCAGTGAATTCGGAACTAGAGGCTCCTACAATGAGCAGTTCTTC. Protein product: CASSEFGTRGSYNEQFF.

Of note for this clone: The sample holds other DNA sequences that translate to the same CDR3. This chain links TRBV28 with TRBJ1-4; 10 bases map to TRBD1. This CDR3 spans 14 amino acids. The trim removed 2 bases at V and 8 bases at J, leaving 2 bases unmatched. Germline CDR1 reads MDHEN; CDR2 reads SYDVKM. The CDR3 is CASSLDRGREKLFF. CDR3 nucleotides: TGTGCCAGCAGTTTAGACAGGGGGCGCGAAAAACTGTTTTTT.

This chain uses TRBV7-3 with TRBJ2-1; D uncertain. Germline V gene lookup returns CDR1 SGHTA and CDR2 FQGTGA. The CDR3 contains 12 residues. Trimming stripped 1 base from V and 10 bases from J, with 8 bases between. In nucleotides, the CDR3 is TGTGCCAGCAGCTTAAAGAGACACGAGCAGTTCTTC. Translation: CASSLKRHEQFF.

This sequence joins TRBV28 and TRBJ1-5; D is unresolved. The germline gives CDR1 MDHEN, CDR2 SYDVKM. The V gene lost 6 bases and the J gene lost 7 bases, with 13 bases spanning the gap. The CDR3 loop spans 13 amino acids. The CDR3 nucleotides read TGTGCCAGCAGCGTAAGGCTCGACCAGCCCCAGCATTTT. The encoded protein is CASSVRLDQPQHF.

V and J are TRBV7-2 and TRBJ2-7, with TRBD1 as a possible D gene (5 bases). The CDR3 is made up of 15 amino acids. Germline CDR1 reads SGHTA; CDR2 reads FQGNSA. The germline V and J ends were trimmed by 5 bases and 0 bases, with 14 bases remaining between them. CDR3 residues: CASSGRTQSSYEQYF. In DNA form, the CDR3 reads TGTGCCAGCAGCGGTCGGACACAGAGCTCCTACGAGCAGTACTTC. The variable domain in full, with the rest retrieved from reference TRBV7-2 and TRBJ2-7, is GAGVSQSPSNKVTEKGKDVELRCDPISGHTALYWYRQSLGQGLEFLIYFQGNSAPDKSGLPSDRFSAERTGGSVSTLTIQRTQQEDSAVYLCASSGRTQSSYEQYFGPGTRLTVT.

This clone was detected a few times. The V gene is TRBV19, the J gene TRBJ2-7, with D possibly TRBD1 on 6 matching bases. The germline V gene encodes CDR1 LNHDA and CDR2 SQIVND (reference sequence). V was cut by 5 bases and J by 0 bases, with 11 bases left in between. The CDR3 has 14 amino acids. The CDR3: CASSGDKSSYEQYF. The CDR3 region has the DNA TGTGCCAGTAGTGGGGACAAGAGCTCCTACGAGCAGTACTTC.

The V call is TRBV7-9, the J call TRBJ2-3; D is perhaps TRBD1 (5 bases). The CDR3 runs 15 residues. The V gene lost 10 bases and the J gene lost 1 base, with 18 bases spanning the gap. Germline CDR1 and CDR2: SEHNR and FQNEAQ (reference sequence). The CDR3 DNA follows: TGTGCCAATACGATCCGGAAAGGGGGCACAGATACGCAGTATTTT. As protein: CANTIRKGGTDTQYF.

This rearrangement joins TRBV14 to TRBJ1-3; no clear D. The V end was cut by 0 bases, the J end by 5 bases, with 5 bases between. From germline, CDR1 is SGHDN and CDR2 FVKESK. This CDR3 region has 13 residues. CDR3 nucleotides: TGTGCCAGCAGCCAAGAGTCGAGAAACACCATATATTTT. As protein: CASSQESRNTIYF.